Listed here are 16 T cell receptor beta chains from one sample, sequenced in a study of blood T cell repertoires in COVID-19. Measured with immunoSEQ multiplex PCR; TCRdb has only the in-frame clones, and not every one. The sample lists under 200,000 clones; roughly 87% were seen once. Sequenced input: PBMCs or T cells enriched from blood (not recorded which). The receptors stem from a woman in her forties or fifties who had recovered from COVID-19.

This chain joins TRBV12-5 and TRBJ2-3; TRBD1 matches at 12 bases. The CDR3 has 18 amino acids. Trimming took 3 bases from V and 2 from J; bases not matched to a gene: 9. Per the germline V gene, CDR1 is LGHNT and CDR2 is FRNRAP. The CDR3 region is CASGFAGTGGFDTDTQYF. The DNA for the CDR3 is TGTGCTAGTGGTTTTGCCGGGACAGGGGGCTTTGACACAGATACGCAGTATTTT. Supplemented by reference TRBV12-5 and TRBJ2-3, the full variable domain reads DARVTQTPRHKVTEMGQEVTMRCQPILGHNTVFWYRQTMMQGLELLAYFRNRAPLDDSGMPKDRFSAEMPDATLATLKIQPSEPRDSAVYFCASGFAGTGGFDTDTQYFGPGTRLTVL.

V and J are TRBV5-1 and TRBJ2-1, with 11 bases that match TRBD2. The CDR3 totals 13 residues. Trimming took 0 bases from V and 15 from J; bases not matched to a gene: 5. Germline V gene lookup returns CDR1 SGHRS and CDR2 YFSETQ. Here the CDR3 reads CASSLGTSGRGFF. CDR3 nucleotides: TGCGCCAGCAGCTTGGGGACTAGCGGGCGTGGGTTCTTC.

The chain combines TRBV9 with TRBJ1-4, with D perhaps TRBD1 (5 bases). This CDR3 comprises 15 residues. From germline, CDR1 is SGDLS and CDR2 YYNGEE. V lost 0 bases, J lost 2 bases, and 8 bases lay in between. DNA of the CDR3: TGTGCCAGCAGCGTAGGCGGGGCTACTAATGAAAAACTGTTTTTT. Amino acids: CASSVGGATNEKLFF.

This clone was seen just once. This sequence joins TRBV10-3 and TRBJ2-7; 7 nucleotides line up with TRBD2. The trim removed 0 bases at V and 1 base at J, leaving 6 bases unmatched. Germline values: CDR1 ENHRY, CDR2 SYGVKD. This CDR3 region has 16 residues. The CDR3 nucleotides read TGTGCCATCAGTGAGTCGTCTAGCGGACTATCCTACGAGCAGTACTTC. Translated, it gives CAISESSSGLSYEQYF.

V is TRBV7-2 and J is TRBJ2-1; 9 nucleotides line up with TRBD2. J was trimmed by 7 bases and V by 5 bases; bases with no gene match: 15. This CDR3 is 17 amino acids long. Germline V lookup: CDR1 SGHTA, CDR2 FQGNSA. CDR3 sequence reads: CASSTREGGLAGNEQFF. In nucleotides, the CDR3 is TGTGCCAGCAGCACCCGGGAGGGGGGGCTAGCGGGGAATGAGCAGTTCTTC.

The J gene is TRBJ2-1, the V gene TRBV18; TRBD2 aligns across 12 bases. V gave up 4 bases and J gave up 7 bases; unmatched junction bases: 2. Per the germline V gene, CDR1 is KGHSH and CDR2 is LQKENI. CDR3 size: 14 residues. In DNA form, the CDR3 reads TGTGCCAGCTCACACGGACTAGCGGGAAATGAGCAGTTCTTC. Translated, it gives CASSHGLAGNEQFF. Variable domain in full (rest from reference TRBV18 and TRBJ2-1): NAGVMQNPRHLVRRRGQEARLRCSPMKGHSHVYWYRQLPEEGLKFMVYLQKENIIDESGMPKERFSAEFPKEGPSILRIQQVVRGDSAAYFCASSHGLAGNEQFFGPGTRLTVL.

The chain links TRBV28 to TRBJ2-3; TRBD1 matches 11 bases. Per the germline V gene, CDR1 is MDHEN and CDR2 is SYDVKM. The CDR3 extends over 15 amino acids. Trimming removed 6 bases from V and 4 bases from J; junction bases left unmatched: 6. This chain's CDR3 is CASRSRDRGSDTQYF. In nucleotides, the CDR3 is TGTGCCAGCAGATCTCGGGACAGGGGGTCAGATACGCAGTATTTT.

This chain joins TRBV9 and TRBJ1-4, with TRBD1 identical over 8 bases. CDR3 length: 16 amino acids. V shed 0 bases and J 4 bases; nucleotides not matched to a gene: 5. Germline loops: CDR1 SGDLS, CDR2 YYNGEE. The CDR3 loop reads CASSVGQGASNEKLFF. For the CDR3, the DNA is TGTGCCAGCAGCGTAGGGCAGGGGGCCAGTAATGAAAAACTGTTTTTT.

This clone was counted only a few times. The V call is TRBV27, the J call TRBJ2-7; 8 positions match TRBD1. The CDR3 covers 14 residues. J was trimmed by 0 bases and V by 6 bases; bases with no gene match: 4. The V gene's germline CDR1 is MNHEY and CDR2 SMNVEV (reference sequence). The CDR3 here is CASRGTGTSYEQYF. The DNA of the CDR3 is TGTGCCAGCAGGGGGACAGGTACCTCCTACGAGCAGTACTTC.

This chain uses TRBV29-1 with TRBJ2-3; 10 positions agree with TRBD1. CDR1 is SQVTM, CDR2 ANQGSEA, per germline. With 5 bases clipped from V and 2 bases from J, the junction kept 7 bases outside the gene matches. The CDR3 spans 15 residues. The CDR3 DNA is TGCAGCGTTTACGCCGGGACAGGGGACACAGATACGCAGTATTTT. The encoded protein is CSVYAGTGDTDTQYF.

The chain links TRBV27 to TRBJ1-2; 10 nucleotides align to TRBD1. The CDR3 consists of 14 residues. The trim removed 4 bases at V and 5 bases at J, leaving 4 bases unmatched. Germline V gene sequence: CDR1 MNHEY, CDR2 SMNVEV (reference sequence). Here the CDR3 DNA reads TGTGCCAGCAGTTCGGGACAGGGGATATATGGCTACACCTTC. It codes for CASSSGQGIYGYTF.

The gene calls are TRBV28 and TRBJ2-1; D gene ambiguous. The CDR3 is 12 residues long. Trimming removed 1 base from V and 11 bases from J, with 9 bases in between. Germline V gene sequence: CDR1 MDHEN, CDR2 SYDVKM. As DNA, the CDR3 is TGTGCCAGCAGTTTATTCGGGTCTAAGCAGTTCTTC. Translating gives CASSLFGSKQFF.

This clone has more than one count but fewer than ten. This rearrangement joins TRBV27 to TRBJ1-4, with D perhaps matching TRBD1 (5 bases). The ends were cut back, 5 bases at V and 8 bases at J, with 15 bases in the middle. The CDR3 consists of 14 residues. Germline V gene data show CDR1 as MNHEY and CDR2 as SMNVEV (reference sequence). The CDR3 coding sequence is TGTGCCAGCAGTCCCAGCGGGGGGTACGAAAAACTGTTTTTT. Its translation: CASSPSGGYEKLFF.

The chain combines TRBV7-8 with TRBJ1-1; a possible D gene is TRBD1 (6 bases). This CDR3 contains 16 residues. Germline V gene data show CDR1 as SGHVS and CDR2 as FQNEAQ. V lost 2 bases and J lost 0, with 13 bases in between. The CDR3 here is CASSLKDSRMNTEAFF. DNA for the CDR3: TGTGCCAGCAGCTTAAAGGACAGCAGAATGAACACTGAAGCTTTCTTT.

The V gene is TRBV7-9, the J gene TRBJ1-1, with D maybe TRBD1 (5 bases). V gave up 6 bases and J gave up 3 bases, with 17 bases separating them. Per the germline V gene, CDR1 is SEHNR and CDR2 is FQNEAQ (reference sequence). This CDR3 spans 15 amino acids. This chain's CDR3 is CASSLRRAGYTEAFF. In nucleotides, the CDR3 is TGTGCCAGCAGTTTACGTCGGGCAGGGTACACTGAAGCTTTCTTT.

V gene TRBV15 combines with J gene TRBJ2-1; 7 positions match TRBD2. V dropped 8 bases and J dropped 0; count of bases not matched to a gene: 7. CDR1 and CDR2 (germline): LNHNV, YYDKDF (reference sequence). The CDR3 covers 15 residues. The CDR3 loop reads CATGRGGPSYNEQFF. CDR3 sequence (DNA): TGTGCCACCGGGCGCGGGGGTCCCTCCTACAATGAGCAGTTCTTC.